The 26 T cell receptor beta chains reported below all come from one sample, sequenced in a study of control samples from healthy donors and cancer patients. Libraries were prepared by immunoSEQ multiplex PCR; TCRdb keeps only in-frame clonotypes and omits some of them. The sample holds approximately 150,000 clones, 80% to 95% seen once. The sample was blood. The receptor set was obtained from a man between 18 and 29 years old in good health.

This chain links TRBV5-1 with TRBJ2-7, with a tentative D call TRBD2 (5 bases). CDR1 is SGHRS, CDR2 YFSETQ, per germline. V lost 4 bases and J 3 bases, leaving 11 bases between the germline ends. The CDR3 runs 13 residues. This CDR3 is CASSPLGLYEQYF. In DNA form, the CDR3 reads TGCGCCAGCAGCCCCCTAGGACTCTACGAGCAGTACTTC.

The J gene is TRBJ1-4, the V gene TRBV5-5, with D perhaps TRBD1 (5 bases). Trimming removed 1 base at V and 5 bases at J, with 15 bases between. Per the germline V gene, CDR1 is SGHKS and CDR2 is YYEKEE (reference sequence). This CDR3 comprises 16 residues. The CDR3 is CASSLWDQGLNEKLFF. As DNA, the CDR3 is TGTGCCAGCAGCTTGTGGGACCAGGGATTGAATGAAAAACTGTTTTTT. The full variable domain, in which reference TRBV5-5 and TRBJ1-4 provide the parts outside the CDR3, is DAGVTQSPTHLIKTRGQQVTLRCSPISGHKSVSWYQQVLGQGPQFIFQYYEKEERGRGNFPDRFSARQFPNYSSELNVNALLLGDSALYLCASSLWDQGLNEKLFFGSGTQLSVL.

The rearrangement uses TRBV5-1 and TRBJ1-3; D is undetermined. Germline assignment: CDR1 SGHRS and CDR2 YFSETQ. The length of the CDR3 is 16 residues. V gave up 0 bases and J gave up 0 bases, with 10 bases separating them. The CDR3 reads CASSLGVSNSGNTIYF. The CDR3 DNA sequence: TGCGCCAGCAGCTTGGGAGTGTCGAACTCTGGAAACACCATATATTTT.

The chain carries TRBV5-1 and TRBJ2-1; a weak D match, TRBD2 (6 bases). This CDR3 spans 15 amino acids. The V end was cut by 6 bases, the J end by 0 bases, with 13 bases between. Germline values: CDR1 SGHRS, CDR2 YFSETQ. The CDR3 here is CASKLGLPSYNEQFF. In nucleotides, the CDR3 is TGCGCCAGCAAGTTGGGACTTCCCTCCTACAATGAGCAGTTCTTC.

CDR3 in DNA: TGTGCCAGCACCCGCAACAGGGGCCGCACTGAAGCTTTCTTT. Encoded protein: CASTRNRGRTEAFF. The rearrangement uses TRBV3-1 (or the pseudogene TRBV3-2) and TRBJ1-1, with 7 nucleotides matching TRBD1. This CDR3 has 14 amino acids. Germline V gene data show CDR1 as LGHDT and CDR2 as YNNKEL (reference sequence). Trimming at V came to 7 bases and at J to 4 bases, leaving 9 bases not matched to a gene.

CDR3 nucleotide sequence: TGTGCCATCAGTGAGTCCGGGGGCCCTGGATACGAGCAGTACTTC. This encodes CAISESGGPGYEQYF. The gene calls are TRBV10-3 and TRBJ2-7; D possibly matches TRBD1 or TRBD2 (6 bases each). This CDR3 contains 15 residues. Germline V gives CDR1 ENHRY, CDR2 SYGVKD. Trimming pared 0 bases from V and 4 bases from J, leaving 13 bases between.

This chain joins TRBV30 and TRBJ1-1, with no clear D. This CDR3 has 14 amino acids. Deletions cut 0 bases from V and 1 base from J, with 9 bases between. In germline, CDR1 is GTSNPN, CDR2 SVGIG (reference sequence). CDR3 DNA: TGTGCCTGGAGTGTACTTGGAGCGAACACTGAAGCTTTCTTT. Protein: CAWSVLGANTEAFF. Filled out from reference TRBV30 and TRBJ1-1, the complete variable domain reads SQTIHQWPATLVQPVGSPLSLECTVEGTSNPNLYWYRQAAGRGLQLLFYSVGIGQISSEVPQNLSASRPQDRQFILSSKKLLLSDSGFYLCAWSVLGANTEAFFGQGTRLTVV.

V usage is TRBV4-1 and J usage is TRBJ2-7; 8 bases are shared with TRBD2. The CDR3 contains 16 residues. Trimming took 1 base from V and 1 from J; bases not matched to a gene: 6. Per germline, CDR1 MGHRA and CDR2 YSYEKL. The CDR3 DNA sequence: TGCGCCAGCAGCCAAGGCGCTAGCGGGCGTTCCTACGAGCAGTACTTC. It yields the protein CASSQGASGRSYEQYF.

V is TRBV6-4 and J is TRBJ1-1, with D possibly being TRBD1 (5 bases). This CDR3 spans 14 amino acids. CDR1 and CDR2 from the germline V gene are MRHNA and SNTAGT. V shed 5 bases and J shed 6 bases, with 16 bases lying between them. CDR3 nucleotide sequence: TGTGCCAGCAGTCCGACAGTACCCGTCTCTGAAGCTTTCTTT. Translated: CASSPTVPVSEAFF.

This chain uses TRBV27 with TRBJ1-2; perhaps TRBD1 as D (5 bases). With 4 bases removed from V and 8 bases from J, the gap between germline ends came to 20 bases. The V gene's germline CDR1 is MNHEY and CDR2 SMNVEV (reference sequence). This CDR3 comprises 15 residues. The CDR3 spells CASSSEGRSSMGYTF. The DNA for the CDR3 is TGTGCCAGCAGTTCGGAGGGACGGAGTTCTATGGGCTACACCTTC.

The chain uses TRBV3-1 (or the pseudogene TRBV3-2) and TRBJ1-2, with 9 bases that match TRBD1. Unmatched junction bases numbered 5, after V lost 4 bases and J lost 2 bases. The germline CDR1 and CDR2 sequences are LGHDT and YNNKEL (reference sequence). The CDR3 length is 15 residues. CDR3 sequence: CASSPPGTGNYGYTF. CDR3 in DNA: TGTGCCAGCAGCCCACCCGGGACAGGGAACTATGGCTACACCTTC.

V and J are TRBV3-1 (or the pseudogene TRBV3-2) and TRBJ2-3; no reliable D call. The V and J ends lost 0 bases and 6 bases respectively, with 10 bases between them. This CDR3 is built from 14 residues. Germline V gene sequence: CDR1 LGHDT, CDR2 YNNKEL (reference sequence). CDR3 nucleotides: TGTGCCAGCAGCCAAGAGCCCCATGGGGATACGCAGTATTTT. This gives the protein CASSQEPHGDTQYF.

V and J are TRBV28 and TRBJ1-5; the D is unclear. V was cut by 2 bases and J by 0 bases, with 8 bases left in between. Germline CDR1 reads MDHEN; CDR2 reads SYDVKM. The CDR3 is made up of 15 amino acids. The CDR3 protein is CASSLIWSSNQPQHF. The CDR3 DNA follows: TGTGCCAGCAGTTTAATCTGGAGTAGCAATCAGCCCCAGCATTTT.

The chain carries TRBV18 and TRBJ2-7, with a tentative D call TRBD1 (5 bases). Germline CDR1 reads KGHSH; CDR2 reads LQKENI. V was shortened by 2 bases and J by 3 bases, with 14 bases between the two germline ends. The CDR3 runs 15 residues. CDR3 loop: CASSPIATVGYEQYF. The CDR3 coding sequence is TGTGCCAGCTCACCAATCGCGACAGTAGGCTACGAGCAGTACTTC.

The rearrangement uses TRBV7-3 and TRBJ2-1, with TRBD1 as a possible D gene (6 bases). Germline loops: CDR1 SGHTA, CDR2 FQGTGA. This CDR3 contains 17 residues. V shed 5 bases and J shed 5 bases, with 22 bases lying between them. Here the CDR3 reads CASSPERTGKSDNEQFF. The CDR3 nucleotides read TGTGCCAGCAGCCCTGAGCGTACAGGGAAATCGGACAATGAGCAGTTCTTC.

The V and J genes are TRBV11-3 and TRBJ2-7; D perhaps matches TRBD1 (6 bases). The germline gives CDR1 SGHNT, CDR2 YENEEA. This CDR3 contains 15 residues. Trimming pared 1 base from V and 1 base from J, leaving 11 bases between. The CDR3 DNA sequence: TGTGCCAGCAGCTTAGGTTTTGGACAGTCCTACGAGCAGTACTTC. Protein sequence: CASSLGFGQSYEQYF. Supplemented by reference TRBV11-3 and TRBJ2-7, the full variable domain reads EAGVVQSPRYKIIEKKQPVAFWCNPISGHNTLYWYLQNLGQGPELLIRYENEEAVDDSQLPKDRFSAERLKGVDSTLKIQPAELGDSAVYLCASSLGFGQSYEQYFGPGTRLTVT.

The V gene is TRBV4-1, the J gene TRBJ2-1; D possibly corresponds to TRBD2 (5 bases). The germline V gene encodes CDR1 MGHRA and CDR2 YSYEKL. V was pared by 0 bases and J by 6 bases, with 12 bases between. This CDR3 is 15 amino acids long. The DNA of the CDR3 is TGCGCCAGCAGCCAAGATTATCCTAGCTCCAATGAGCAGTTCTTC. Translated: CASSQDYPSSNEQFF.

This clone was picked up a small number of times. This rearrangement joins TRBV30 to TRBJ2-3, with 7 bases matching TRBD1. Germline V gene sequence: CDR1 GTSNPN, CDR2 SVGIG (reference sequence). After removal of 2 bases from V and 4 bases from J, the junction contained 3 bases not matched to a gene. The CDR3 length is 13 residues. The CDR3 DNA is TGTGCCTGGAGTTACAGGGGCGCAGATACGCAGTATTTT. Translation: CAWSYRGADTQYF. The full variable domain, with the rest looked up from reference TRBV30 and TRBJ2-3, is SQTIHQWPATLVQPVGSPLSLECTVEGTSNPNLYWYRQAAGRGLQLLFYSVGIGQISSEVPQNLSASRPQDRQFILSSKKLLLSDSGFYLCAWSYRGADTQYFGPGTRLTVL.

The chain is built from TRBV6-6 and TRBJ2-1; the match to TRBD1 covers 8 bases. The germline gives CDR1 MNHNY, CDR2 SVGAGI (reference sequence). V was pared by 5 bases and J by 5 bases, with 5 bases of the junction left unmatched. The CDR3 is made up of 14 amino acids. The CDR3 DNA sequence: TGTGCCAGCAGTCCCAGGGGGCGAAACAATGAGCAGTTCTTC. This gives the protein CASSPRGRNNEQFF.

The V call is TRBV5-6, the J call TRBJ2-7; a weak D match, TRBD1 (6 bases). CDR3 length: 16 amino acids. CDR1 is SGHDT, CDR2 YYEEEE, per germline. Trimming stripped 3 bases from V and 6 bases from J, with 22 bases between. The DNA of the CDR3 is TGTGCCAGCAGCTCCCCCGGGACACCATCTATTATCGAGCAGTACTTC. Translating gives CASSSPGTPSIIEQYF. Full variable domain (missing parts from reference TRBV5-6 and TRBJ2-7): DAGVTQSPTHLIKTRGQQVTLRCSPKSGHDTVSWYQQALGQGPQFIFQYYEEEERQRGNFPDRFSGHQFPNYSSELNVNALLLGDSALYLCASSSPGTPSIIEQYFGPGTRLTVT.

This clone occurred a few times. This sequence joins TRBV3-1 (or the pseudogene TRBV3-2) and TRBJ1-1; D is uncertain. V lost 5 bases to trimming and J lost 8 bases, with 24 bases between them. CDR1 is LGHDT, CDR2 YNNKEL, per germline (reference sequence). The CDR3 totals 16 residues. This CDR3 is CASSEPTSPAPLEAFF. The CDR3 nucleotides are TGTGCCAGCAGCGAACCCACGAGCCCGGCCCCGCTCGAAGCTTTCTTT.

This clone was observed a single time. The CDR3 here is CAWSVQLGQGQAFF. CDR3 DNA: TGTGCCTGGAGTGTACAATTGGGGCAGGGCCAAGCTTTCTTT. The gene calls are TRBV30 and TRBJ1-1; a weak D match, TRBD1 (5 bases). Germline values: CDR1 GTSNPN, CDR2 SVGIG (reference sequence). V was cut by 0 bases and J by 9 bases, with 17 bases left in between. The CDR3 length is 14 residues.

The V call is TRBV5-6, the J call TRBJ1-5, with a weak D call TRBD1 (6 bases). The ends were cut back, 4 bases at V and 11 bases at J, with 16 bases in the middle. Germline loops: CDR1 SGHDT, CDR2 YYEEEE. The length of the CDR3 is 13 residues. As DNA, the CDR3 is TGTGCCAGCAGCCTCGGGGGGCGGTCATCCCAGCATTTT. It codes for CASSLGGRSSQHF. The variable domain in full, with the rest retrieved from reference TRBV5-6 and TRBJ1-5, is DAGVTQSPTHLIKTRGQQVTLRCSPKSGHDTVSWYQQALGQGPQFIFQYYEEEERQRGNFPDRFSGHQFPNYSSELNVNALLLGDSALYLCASSLGGRSSQHFGDGTRLSIL.

This chain uses TRBV11-2 with TRBJ2-1; D call uncertain. The CDR3 sequence is 10 residues long. CDR1 is SGHAT, CDR2 FQNNGV, per germline. The V end was cut by 3 bases, the J end by 9 bases, with 3 bases between. The CDR3 spells CASSFGEQFF. The CDR3 nucleotides read TGTGCCAGCAGCTTCGGTGAGCAGTTCTTC.

The chain has TRBV4-1 and TRBJ2-7; 8 positions agree with TRBD1. This CDR3 contains 15 residues. Trimming took 3 bases from V and 7 from J; bases not matched to a gene: 11. CDR1 and CDR2 from the germline V gene are MGHRA and YSYEKL. In DNA form, the CDR3 reads TGCGCCAGCAGCCAGCGACAGGGGACTTCGTCGGAGCAGTACTTC. This sequence encodes CASSQRQGTSSEQYF.

V gene TRBV7-9 combines with J gene TRBJ1-2; D might be TRBD1 (5 bases). Germline CDR1 is SEHNR and CDR2 is FQNEAQ (reference sequence). The CDR3 runs to 13 residues. V lost 6 bases to trimming and J lost 6 bases, with 14 bases between them. This chain's CDR3 is CASSPLTGDGYTF. In nucleotides, the CDR3 is TGTGCCAGCAGTCCGTTGACGGGGGATGGCTACACCTTC.